One and the same sample provided the 6 T cell receptor beta chains below, sequenced in a study of T cell repertoires in cytomegalovirus infection. TCRdb called the reads again in MiXCR, with one record for every CDR3 protein. The sample includes around 800,000 distinct CDR3 sequences, approximately 32% of them seen just once. For these TCRs, the target antigens are not known. Sequencing used cultured CD8+ T cells from PBMCs, obtained from culture after CMV antigen stimulation. These receptors were obtained from a human donor in good health (CMV status not recorded). Some clones in this sample may be carry-over from other donors' samples.

A few counts support this clonotype. The genes are TRBV10-3 and TRBJ2-3; D is ambiguous. The CDR3 length is 13 residues. Germline CDR1 is ENHRY and CDR2 is SYGVKD. Deletions cut 2 bases from V and 3 bases from J, with 6 bases between. The CDR3 loop reads CAISEVLTDTQYF. The CDR3 nucleotides are TGTGCCATCAGTGAGGTATTGACAGATACGCAGTATTTT.

The rearrangement uses TRBV7-8 and TRBJ1-5, with D maybe TRBD1 (6 bases). The CDR3 loop spans 17 amino acids. Germline V gene sequence: CDR1 SGHVS, CDR2 FQNEAQ. V lost 4 bases, J lost 2 bases, and 18 bases lay in between. The CDR3 reads CASSSGGQGYRNQPQHF. In nucleotides, the CDR3 is TGTGCCAGCAGCTCAGGCGGTCAGGGGTATCGCAATCAGCCCCAGCATTTT.

This chain links TRBV6-2 or TRBV6-3 with TRBJ2-5; no definite D call. In germline, CDR1 is MNHEY, CDR2 SVGEGT. V was cut by 6 bases and J by 5 bases, with 13 bases left in between. The CDR3 has 13 amino acids. The DNA of the CDR3 is TGTGCCAGCAGAGAGCTGGGGTGGGAGACCCAGTACTTC. This gives the protein CASRELGWETQYF.

For this clonotype: The conserved closing phenylalanine or tryptophan is absent in this CDR3, likely reflecting a read error. The rearrangement links TRBV6-2 or TRBV6-3 to TRBJ1-5, with 10 bases matching TRBD1. J lost 6 bases, V lost 5 bases, and 4 bases had no gene match. The CDR3 is 14 amino acids. The germline V gene encodes CDR1 MNHEY and CDR2 SVGEGT. CDR3 coding DNA: TGTGCCAGCAGTCGGGACAGGGGCGGTCAGCCCCAGCATTTA. It specifies CASSRDRGGQPQHL.

This clonotype was observed at least ten times. The chain joins TRBV12-3 or TRBV12-4 to TRBJ2-1; D unclear. Deletions cut 6 bases from V and 6 bases from J, with 12 bases between. CDR3 length: 13 amino acids. The CDR3 loop is CASSPNSFNEQFF. The CDR3 DNA reads TGTGCCAGCAGCCCCAACTCGTTCAATGAGCAGTTCTTC.

The chain's CDR3 is CASSPLGGGYGYTF. The CDR3 bases are TGTGCCAGCAGCCCCCTGGGAGGGGGCTATGGCTACACCTTC. The rearrangement uses TRBV14 and TRBJ1-2; possible D gene TRBD1, 6 bases. Germline-derived CDR1 and CDR2 are SGHDN and FVKESK. Between the trimmed V and J ends, which lost 4 bases and 4 bases, there was a span of 13 bases. The CDR3 is made up of 14 amino acids. Variable domain in full (rest from reference TRBV14 and TRBJ1-2): EAGVTQFPSHSVIEKGQTVTLRCDPISGHDNLYWYRRVMGKEIKFLLHFVKESKQDESGMPNNRFLAERTGGTYSTLKVQPAELEDSGVYFCASSPLGGGYGYTFGSGTRLTVV.